Shown below are 5 T cell receptor beta chains from a single sample sequenced in a study of T cell changes during pregnancy in multiple sclerosis. The data were produced by immunoSEQ multiplex PCR, yet TCRdb's version contains in-frame clones alone and is incomplete. Of fewer than 50,000 clones in the sample, roughly 95% are singletons; the top ten hold roughly 0.32%. The sequences come from CD4+ T cells from peripheral blood mononuclear cells, collected in the third trimester of pregnancy. The source is a female donor with multiple sclerosis, enrolled in a pregnancy study.

This chain uses TRBV7-2 with TRBJ1-5, with no clear D. Germline CDR1 SGHTA, CDR2 FQGNSA. The CDR3 is 13 amino acids. The germline V and J ends were trimmed by 5 bases and 3 bases, with 8 bases remaining between them. The CDR3 protein is CASSPDNNQPQHF. In DNA form, the CDR3 reads TGTGCCAGCAGCCCAGACAACAATCAGCCCCAGCATTTT.

In this sample, this clone turned up a few times. Other DNA sequences in this specimen translate into the identical CDR3. The CDR3 bases are TGTGCCAGCAGTCTACTAGCGGGTAACTACGAGCAGTACTTC. It encodes CASSLLAGNYEQYF. The chain employs TRBV27 and TRBJ2-7, with 9 bases fitting TRBD2. CDR3 length: 14 residues. With V trimmed by 5 bases and J by 3 bases, 5 bases remained unmatched. Germline assignment: CDR1 MNHEY and CDR2 SMNVEV (reference sequence).

Only one count was recorded for this clone. The chain has TRBV11-2 and TRBJ2-1; possibly TRBD2 for D (6 bases). Germline V gene sequence: CDR1 SGHAT, CDR2 FQNNGV. The CDR3 extends over 15 amino acids. V was pared by 7 bases and J by 3 bases, with 16 bases between. As DNA, the CDR3 is TGTGCCAGCATCCTGCGCGGGGCCGTCTACAATGAGCAGTTCTTC. This sequence encodes CASILRGAVYNEQFF.

The rearrangement links TRBV28 to TRBJ1-2; 7 bases match TRBD1. The trim removed 2 bases at V and 4 bases at J, leaving 7 bases unmatched. This CDR3 has 15 residues. In germline, CDR1 is MDHEN, CDR2 SYDVKM. This chain's CDR3 is CASSLAGGLPYGYTF. The CDR3 DNA is TGTGCCAGCAGTTTAGCAGGGGGGCTTCCCTATGGCTACACCTTC.

The chain uses TRBV27 and TRBJ2-5; D unresolved. The germline CDR1 and CDR2 sequences are MNHEY and SMNVEV (reference sequence). V was trimmed by 4 bases and J by 0 bases, leaving 6 bases between them. The CDR3 has 13 amino acids. CDR3 sequence reads: CASSSLYQETQYF. The CDR3 nucleotides read TGTGCCAGCAGTTCCCTGTACCAAGAGACCCAGTACTTC.